This TCR beta chain was sequenced in a study of multiple sclerosis patients with progressive multifocal leukoencephalopathy (dated by TCRdb to between 2018 and 2021). With respect to the entire study: A few MS patients treated with natalizumab who did not develop PML were sampled longitudinally as controls. The goal of the study was to detect any JC virus-specific or public T-cell expansions that arose at the time of PML onset. Longitudinal follow-up was performed in two natalizumab-treated patients who later developed PML, from before therapy through 6 and 12 months to PML onset. Peripheral T and B cells were examined in MS patients who developed PML (4 under natalizumab, 1 after alemtuzumab) and in treated patients who did not develop PML. Study-level results and caveats: Because of the small, descriptive cohort, whether findings reflect JC virus infection or general immunocompromise remained unclear. In most PML patients, lower normalized Shannon entropy suggested less diverse TRB repertoires, while the natalizumab-treated controls had values close to 1. Only peripheral blood was analyzed, although cerebrospinal fluid or brain lymphocytes might be more informative for natalizumab-associated PML. No common TRBV or TRBJ gene usage or preferential TRBV-TRBJ pairings were detected when PML developed. TRB clones with frequency above 0.5% were observed only in PML patients, but the clones expanded at PML onset were found to be already present before and during natalizumab therapy.

TRB CDR3 regions were amplified from genomic DNA with the immunoSEQ two-step multiplex PCR at survey-level depth. Synthetic inline TR CDR3 controls covering all V-J pairings were spiked into each PCR so that template counts could be estimated and amplification bias removed. Reads were processed so that amplification and sequencing bias were reduced, and quantification was performed against synthetic TR CDR3 analogs. The source study handled its data this way. In ImmunoSEQ Analyzer, raw data were processed so that out-of-frame sequences and CDR3s with stop codons were removed, with gene names following IMGT nomenclature. Repertoire diversity was summarized as normalized Shannon entropy, defined as 1 minus Pielou's evenness. TRB sequences were treated as identical only when sharing V gene, J gene and CDR3. Public PML clonotypes were defined as CDR3s shared by two or more PML-onset samples but absent from earlier samples, from controls, and from public databases. CDR3 amino acid composition by position was analyzed with Skylign using the observed count method. Entries here come from immuneACCESS through TCRdb and include only in-frame sequences with V and J called. Some clones fail to appear in such tables; in the studies checked, an unresolved V gene covers under half of the shortfall, and the cause of the remainder is unknown. The DNA was the basis for D and trimming; V, J and clone size are from that table. The sample contains roughly 31,000 clones, about nine tenths of them found a single time. Jointly, the top ten make up about 1.5% of the sample.

On this clone: The antigen this receptor binds is unknown. The record has no base qualities; no much larger clone is one base away.

From cysteine to phenylalanine, the CDR3 is 16 amino acids long. Here the CDR3 DNA is all that survives: 48 bases in frame from base 1. The germline V gene supplies CDR1 MDHEN and CDR2 SYDVKM. The germline ends are 16 bases apart after V is trimmed by 6 bases and J by 1 base. This sample's time point label indicates: before natalizumab initiation. Every listed patient had earlier received interferon beta, and every PML patient was female. Before the first natalizumab infusion, T0 blood samples were collected. Isolation of peripheral blood mononuclear cells was performed by Ficoll-Hypaque density gradient centrifugation.

The rearrangement joined TRBV28 to TRBJ1-5; 5 matching bases give a weak D call of TRBD1. This sequence originates from a human donor with multiple sclerosis. What was sequenced was PBMCs. The CDR3 protein sequence reads: CASRIGPGRSNQPQHF. The sequence in DNA is TGTGCCAGCAGGATAGGGCCGGGACGGAGCAATCAGCCCCAGCATTTT. Reference TRBV28 and TRBJ1-5 genes cover what lies past the CDR3, so the full variable domain is DVKVTQSSRYLVKRTGEKVFLECVQDMDHENMFWYRQDPGLGLRLIYFSYDVKMKEKGDIPEGYSVSREKKERFSLILESASTNQTSMYLCASRIGPGRSNQPQHFGDGTRLSIL.